These T cell receptor beta chains were read from a single sample in a study of radiotherapy plus CTLA-4 blockade in lung cancer. Sequenced by immunoSEQ multiplex PCR; TCRdb stores in-frame clones only, minus some. Of 40,000 to 45,000 clones listed, about 70% were seen once; the top ten hold 9.5% to 10%. The source was peripheral blood, collected from a patient treated with radiotherapy plus ipilimumab. The receptor source for this set is a human donor with non-small cell lung cancer who had stable disease on radiotherapy plus ipilimumab. The CDR3 runs from the conserved cysteine through the conserved F or W. Each record gives: D gene, clone size, V gene, J gene, CDR3 protein, CDR3 DNA. A D gene is named only where the DNA matches it firmly. The size entry is marked missing in some rows and otherwise reads once, few, many or a size class.

D gene: TRBD1; clone size: NA; V gene: TRBV10-3; J gene: TRBJ2-7; CDR3 protein: CAISETGEYEQYF; CDR3 DNA: TGTGCCATCAGTGAGACAGGGGAGTACGAGCAGTACTTC
D gene: NA; clone size: few; V gene: TRBV12-2; J gene: TRBJ1-1; CDR3 protein: CASRLNIGTALAEAFF; CDR3 DNA: TGTGCAAGTCGCTTGAATATCGGGACAGCCTTGGCGGAAGCTTTCTTT
D gene: TRBD1; clone size: NA; V gene: TRBV7-2; J gene: TRBJ1-4; CDR3 protein: CASSRGQYNEKLFF; CDR3 DNA: TGTGCCAGCAGCCGGGGACAGTATAATGAAAAACTGTTTTTT
D gene: NA; clone size: once; V gene: TRBV18; J gene: TRBJ2-2; CDR3 protein: CASARGITGELFF; CDR3 DNA: TGTGCCAGCGCCCGGGGGATCACCGGGGAGCTGTTTTTT
D gene: NA; clone size: once; V gene: TRBV9; J gene: TRBJ1-2; CDR3 protein: CASSVAQLPSGLTNYGYTF; CDR3 DNA: TGTGCCAGCAGCGTAGCCCAACTCCCGAGTGGGCTGACAAACTATGGCTACACCTTC
D gene: TRBD1; clone size: NA; V gene: TRBV5-4; J gene: TRBJ1-2; CDR3 protein: CASSWTGALYGYTF; CDR3 DNA: TGTGCCAGCAGCTGGACAGGGGCCCTCTATGGCTACACCTTC
D gene: NA; clone size: once; V gene: TRBV25-1; J gene: TRBJ1-2; CDR3 protein: CASSEPGTNFGHGYTF; CDR3 DNA: TGTGCCAGCAGTGAGCCCGGGACAAACTTCGGGCATGGCTACACCTTC
D gene: NA; clone size: NA; V gene: TRBV9; J gene: TRBJ2-5; CDR3 protein: CASSAGAILPETQYF; CDR3 DNA: TGTGCCAGCAGCGCGGGAGCTATCCTCCCAGAGACCCAGTACTTC
D gene: NA; clone size: NA; V gene: TRBV19; J gene: TRBJ2-7; CDR3 protein: CASSIGRSYEQYF; CDR3 DNA: TGTGCCAGTTCGATTGGCAGATCCTACGAGCAGTACTTC
D gene: NA; clone size: few; V gene: TRBV19; J gene: TRBJ1-4; CDR3 protein: CASSIFNEKLFF; CDR3 DNA: TGTGCCAGTAGTATCTTTAATGAAAAACTGTTTTTT
D gene: NA; clone size: NA; V gene: TRBV6-1; J gene: TRBJ1-2; CDR3 protein: CASREGQSYGYTF; CDR3 DNA: TGTGCCAGCAGAGAAGGACAGAGCTATGGCTACACCTTC
D gene: TRBD1; clone size: few; V gene: TRBV7-2; J gene: TRBJ1-1; CDR3 protein: CASSQHTGGAGQAFF; CDR3 DNA: TGTGCCAGCAGCCAGCACACAGGGGGCGCAGGTCAAGCTTTCTTT
D gene: NA; clone size: NA; V gene: TRBV7-2; J gene: TRBJ1-5; CDR3 protein: CASSLSGVGSNQPQHF; CDR3 DNA: TGTGCCAGCAGCTTATCGGGGGTAGGAAGCAATCAGCCCCAGCATTTT
D gene: TRBD1; clone size: once; V gene: TRBV11-3; J gene: TRBJ2-5; CDR3 protein: CASSLRQGLGETQYF; CDR3 DNA: TGTGCCAGCAGCCTGAGACAGGGCCTCGGGGAGACCCAGTACTTC
D gene: NA; clone size: NA; V gene: TRBV7-9; J gene: TRBJ1-4; CDR3 protein: CASSLVAYERYEKLFF; CDR3 DNA: TGTGCCAGCAGCTTAGTAGCTTACGAGAGATACGAAAAACTGTTTTTT
D gene: NA; clone size: NA; V gene: TRBV5-4; J gene: TRBJ1-1; CDR3 protein: CAYTAATAGLNTEAFF; CDR3 DNA: TGTGCCTATACCGCGGCGACAGCAGGACTGAACACTGAAGCTTTCTTT
D gene: NA; clone size: NA; V gene: TRBV5-4; J gene: TRBJ1-3; CDR3 protein: CASSFQGSWGNTIYF; CDR3 DNA: TGTGCCAGCAGTTTTCAGGGGTCGTGGGGAAACACCATATATTTT
D gene: NA; clone size: few; V gene: TRBV5-1; J gene: TRBJ2-5; CDR3 protein: CASSLEGGGQETQYF; CDR3 DNA: TGCGCCAGCAGCTTGGAGGGAGGAGGGCAAGAGACCCAGTACTTC
D gene: TRBD1; clone size: NA; V gene: TRBV9; J gene: TRBJ2-7; CDR3 protein: CASSRTGSTYEQYF; CDR3 DNA: TGTGCCAGCAGTCGGACAGGGTCTACCTACGAGCAGTACTTC
D gene: TRBD1; clone size: NA; V gene: TRBV6-5; J gene: TRBJ2-7; CDR3 protein: CASMPGQGGLEQYF; CDR3 DNA: TGTGCCAGCATGCCGGGACAGGGTGGTCTTGAGCAGTACTTC
D gene: NA; clone size: NA; V gene: TRBV6-4; J gene: TRBJ1-1; CDR3 protein: CARRLHTEAFF; CDR3 DNA: TGTGCCAGGCGTCTGCACACTGAAGCTTTCTTT
D gene: NA; clone size: NA; V gene: TRBV2; J gene: TRBJ1-5; CDR3 protein: CASRGVNQPQHF; CDR3 DNA: TGTGCCAGCAGGGGCGTAAATCAGCCCCAGCATTTT
D gene: TRBD2; clone size: NA; V gene: TRBV5-4; J gene: TRBJ2-5; CDR3 protein: CASSLGASGVETQYF; CDR3 DNA: TGTGCCAGCAGCTTGGGTGCTAGCGGGGTGGAGACCCAGTACTTC
D gene: TRBD2; clone size: NA; V gene: TRBV9; J gene: TRBJ2-7; CDR3 protein: CASSANVAGGYEQYF; CDR3 DNA: TGTGCCAGCAGCGCAAATGTCGCGGGGGGCTACGAGCAGTACTTC
D gene: NA; clone size: NA; V gene: TRBV30; J gene: TRBJ2-5; CDR3 protein: CAWSGRHRETQYF; CDR3 DNA: TGTGCCTGGAGTGGGAGGCATCGGGAGACCCAGTACTTC
D gene: TRBD1; clone size: NA; V gene: TRBV19; J gene: TRBJ2-1; CDR3 protein: CASSKEGQGALNEQFF; CDR3 DNA: TGTGCCAGTAGTAAAGAGGGACAGGGAGCCCTCAATGAGCAGTTCTTC
D gene: NA; clone size: NA; V gene: TRBV9; J gene: TRBJ1-3; CDR3 protein: CASSVGQGFSGNTIYF; CDR3 DNA: TGTGCCAGCAGCGTAGGGCAGGGCTTCTCTGGAAACACCATATATTTT
D gene: TRBD1; clone size: NA; V gene: TRBV10-1; J gene: TRBJ2-7; CDR3 protein: CASSESRTGVYEQYF; CDR3 DNA: TGCGCCAGCAGTGAGTCCCGGACAGGGGTATACGAGCAGTACTTC
D gene: NA; clone size: NA; V gene: TRBV19; J gene: TRBJ2-5; CDR3 protein: CASSLGRGETQYF; CDR3 DNA: TGTGCCAGTAGTCTGGGGAGAGGGGAGACCCAGTACTTC
D gene: TRBD2; clone size: NA; V gene: TRBV7-9; J gene: TRBJ2-7; CDR3 protein: CASSLTSGGSYEQYF; CDR3 DNA: TGTGCCAGCAGCCTTACTAGCGGGGGCTCCTACGAGCAGTACTTC
D gene: TRBD2; clone size: NA; V gene: TRBV18; J gene: TRBJ2-7; CDR3 protein: CASSPPLKAGGHHYEQYF; CDR3 DNA: TGTGCCAGCTCACCACCGCTTAAAGCGGGGGGCCATCACTACGAGCAGTACTTC
D gene: NA; clone size: NA; V gene: TRBV11-3; J gene: TRBJ2-1; CDR3 protein: CASSTGQWVSEQFF; CDR3 DNA: TGTGCCAGCAGCACAGGCCAGTGGGTAAGTGAGCAGTTCTTC
D gene: TRBD1; clone size: NA; V gene: TRBV2; J gene: TRBJ2-7; CDR3 protein: CASSGQGAREQYF; CDR3 DNA: TGTGCCAGCAGTGGACAGGGGGCGCGAGAGCAGTACTTC
D gene: NA; clone size: NA; V gene: TRBV19; J gene: TRBJ1-2; CDR3 protein: CASSTSGGHGYTF; CDR3 DNA: TGTGCCAGTAGTACCTCCGGGGGGCATGGCTACACCTTC
D gene: NA; clone size: NA; V gene: TRBV9; J gene: TRBJ2-1; CDR3 protein: CASSVTPYGGNNEQFF; CDR3 DNA: TGTGCCAGCAGCGTAACCCCTTACGGGGGTAACAATGAGCAGTTCTTC
D gene: TRBD2; clone size: NA; V gene: TRBV11-2; J gene: TRBJ2-1; CDR3 protein: CASSTSSGGHNEQFF; CDR3 DNA: TGTGCCAGCAGCACCTCTAGCGGGGGACACAATGAGCAGTTCTTC
D gene: TRBD1; clone size: many; V gene: TRBV5-1; J gene: TRBJ2-7; CDR3 protein: CASSPDRMREQYF; CDR3 DNA: TGCGCCAGCAGCCCGGACAGGATGAGGGAGCAGTACTTC
D gene: NA; clone size: NA; V gene: TRBV19; J gene: TRBJ1-2; CDR3 protein: CASTPSGLANYGYTF; CDR3 DNA: TGTGCCAGTACCCCCTCGGGGTTGGCTAACTATGGCTACACCTTC
D gene: NA; clone size: NA; V gene: TRBV4-1; J gene: TRBJ2-3; CDR3 protein: CASSQEEGPDTQYF; CDR3 DNA: TGCGCCAGCAGCCAAGAAGAGGGCCCGGATACGCAGTATTTT
D gene: NA; clone size: NA; V gene: TRBV9; J gene: TRBJ2-6; CDR3 protein: CASSVGTGGAFSGANVLTF; CDR3 DNA: TGTGCCAGCAGCGTAGGCACAGGGGGGGCCTTCTCTGGGGCCAACGTCCTGACTTTC
D gene: NA; clone size: few; V gene: TRBV2; J gene: TRBJ1-2; CDR3 protein: CASSEWGNYGYTF; CDR3 DNA: TGTGCCAGCTCGGAGTGGGGCAACTATGGCTACACCTTC
D gene: NA; clone size: NA; V gene: TRBV9; J gene: TRBJ2-5; CDR3 protein: CASSASQGEETQYF; CDR3 DNA: TGTGCCAGCAGCGCCTCACAGGGAGAAGAGACCCAGTACTTC
D gene: TRBD2; clone size: few; V gene: TRBV5-6; J gene: TRBJ2-5; CDR3 protein: CASSSGRGGGETQYF; CDR3 DNA: TGTGCCAGCAGCTCGGGTCGGGGGGGCGGAGAGACCCAGTACTTC
D gene: TRBD1; clone size: NA; V gene: TRBV30; J gene: TRBJ1-5; CDR3 protein: CACRQGVDQPQHF; CDR3 DNA: TGTGCCTGCAGACAGGGGGTAGATCAGCCCCAGCATTTT
D gene: TRBD2; clone size: NA; V gene: TRBV5-1; J gene: TRBJ2-1; CDR3 protein: CASSALAGSSYNEQFF; CDR3 DNA: TGCGCCAGCAGCGCCTTAGCGGGAAGCTCCTACAATGAGCAGTTCTTC
D gene: TRBD2; clone size: NA; V gene: TRBV11-3; J gene: TRBJ2-1; CDR3 protein: CASSLRLAGAFF; CDR3 DNA: TGTGCCAGCAGCTTAAGACTAGCGGGGGCCTTCTTC
D gene: TRBD2; clone size: NA; V gene: TRBV27; J gene: TRBJ2-1; CDR3 protein: CASRIYLSGGAHRNEQFF; CDR3 DNA: TGTGCCAGCAGAATTTATCTTAGCGGGGGGGCTCATCGCAATGAGCAGTTCTTC
D gene: TRBD2; clone size: NA; V gene: TRBV9; J gene: TRBJ2-7; CDR3 protein: CASSVGSGGARYEQYF; CDR3 DNA: TGTGCCAGCAGCGTGGGAAGCGGGGGAGCCCGGTACGAGCAGTACTTC
D gene: NA; clone size: NA; V gene: TRBV2; J gene: TRBJ1-1; CDR3 protein: CASSENYGGTEAFF; CDR3 DNA: TGTGCCAGCAGTGAAAACTACGGTGGGACTGAAGCTTTCTTT
D gene: NA; clone size: NA; V gene: TRBV4-2; J gene: TRBJ1-5; CDR3 protein: CASSQVEGAGFKPQHF; CDR3 DNA: TGTGCCAGCAGCCAAGTGGAGGGCGCGGGGTTTAAGCCCCAGCATTTT
D gene: TRBD1; clone size: NA; V gene: TRBV6-5; J gene: TRBJ1-5; CDR3 protein: CASGTGDSPQHF; CDR3 DNA: TGTGCCAGCGGGACAGGGGATTCGCCCCAGCATTTT
D gene: NA; clone size: few; V gene: TRBV18; J gene: TRBJ1-1; CDR3 protein: CASSLDQGSTEAFF; CDR3 DNA: TGTGCCAGCTCACTGGACCAGGGAAGCACTGAAGCTTTCTTT
D gene: NA; clone size: NA; V gene: TRBV2; J gene: TRBJ2-5; CDR3 protein: CASSRDNQETQYF; CDR3 DNA: TGTGCCAGCAGCCGGGACAACCAAGAGACCCAGTACTTC
D gene: NA; clone size: NA; V gene: TRBV15; J gene: TRBJ1-1; CDR3 protein: CATSRDSGLKGTEAFF; CDR3 DNA: TGTGCCACCAGCAGAGATTCGGGGTTGAAAGGCACTGAAGCTTTCTTT
D gene: TRBD1; clone size: few; V gene: TRBV6-6; J gene: TRBJ2-7; CDR3 protein: CASSQGTGTYEQYF; CDR3 DNA: TGTGCCAGCAGCCAAGGGACAGGGACCTACGAGCAGTACTTC
D gene: NA; clone size: NA; V gene: TRBV11-1; J gene: TRBJ2-5; CDR3 protein: CASSLEGRAKETQYF; CDR3 DNA: TGTGCCAGCAGCTTAGAAGGCAGGGCGAAAGAGACCCAGTACTTC
D gene: TRBD1; clone size: once; V gene: TRBV16; J gene: TRBJ1-5; CDR3 protein: CASSQSYQGDQPQHF; CDR3 DNA: TGTGCCAGCAGCCAATCCTACCAGGGGGATCAGCCCCAGCATTTT
D gene: NA; clone size: NA; V gene: TRBV5-4; J gene: TRBJ1-4; CDR3 protein: CASSQQTTNEKLFF; CDR3 DNA: TGTGCCAGCAGCCAACAGACAACTAATGAAAAACTGTTTTTT
D gene: NA; clone size: once; V gene: TRBV5-3; J gene: TRBJ1-5; CDR3 protein: CARSLAAGQERIYSNQPQHF; CDR3 DNA: TGTGCCAGAAGCTTGGCCGCTGGGCAGGAAAGAATTTATAGCAATCAGCCCCAGCATTTT
D gene: NA; clone size: NA; V gene: TRBV15; J gene: TRBJ1-4; CDR3 protein: CATSRGARSGEKLFF; CDR3 DNA: TGTGCCACCAGCAGAGGTGCCAGGTCAGGGGAAAAACTGTTTTTT